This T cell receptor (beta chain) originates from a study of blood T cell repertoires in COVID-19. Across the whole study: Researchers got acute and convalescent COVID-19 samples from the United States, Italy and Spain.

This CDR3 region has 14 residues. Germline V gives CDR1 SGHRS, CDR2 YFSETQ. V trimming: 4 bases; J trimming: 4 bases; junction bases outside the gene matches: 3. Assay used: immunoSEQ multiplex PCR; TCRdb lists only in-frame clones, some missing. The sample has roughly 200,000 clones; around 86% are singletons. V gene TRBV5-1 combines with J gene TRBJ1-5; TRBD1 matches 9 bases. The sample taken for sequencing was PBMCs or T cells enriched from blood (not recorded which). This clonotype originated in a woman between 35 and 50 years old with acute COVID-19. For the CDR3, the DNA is TGCGCCAGCAGCCAAGGACAGGGGAATCAGCCCCAGCATTTT. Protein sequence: CASSQGQGNQPQHF.